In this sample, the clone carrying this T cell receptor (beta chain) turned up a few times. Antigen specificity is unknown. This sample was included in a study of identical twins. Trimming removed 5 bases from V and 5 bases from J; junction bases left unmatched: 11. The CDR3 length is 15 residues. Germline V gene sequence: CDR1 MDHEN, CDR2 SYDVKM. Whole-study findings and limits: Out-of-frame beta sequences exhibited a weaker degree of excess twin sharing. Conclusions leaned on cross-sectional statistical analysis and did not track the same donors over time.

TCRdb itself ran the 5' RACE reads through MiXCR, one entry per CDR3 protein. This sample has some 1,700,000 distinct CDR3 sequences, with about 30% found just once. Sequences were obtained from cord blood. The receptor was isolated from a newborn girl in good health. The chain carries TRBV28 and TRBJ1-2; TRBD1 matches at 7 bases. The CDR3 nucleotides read TGTGCCAGCAGTAGTACTTCACAGGGGTCGTATGGCTACACCTTC. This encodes CASSSTSQGSYGYTF.